The 25 T cell receptor beta chains in this list originate from one sample, sequenced in a study of glioma-infiltrating T cells after dendritic cell vaccination. Repertoires were generated with immunoSEQ multiplex PCR, while TCRdb's copy carries only in-frame clones and drops some. The table records about 49,000 clones, around 86% of them present only once. This specimen consisted of blood, obtained before dendritic cell vaccination. All receptors come from a human donor with glioblastoma.

This clone was observed a single time. The chain links TRBV15 to TRBJ2-3; D is perhaps TRBD2 (5 bases). Trimming took 1 base from V and 4 from J, leaving 15 bases between them. Germline V gene data show CDR1 as LNHNV and CDR2 as YYDKDF (reference sequence). The length of the CDR3 is 16 residues. The CDR3 is CATSRVRPGGADTQYF. The DNA of the CDR3 is TGTGCCACCAGCAGAGTACGGCCTGGAGGAGCAGATACGCAGTATTTT. Filled out from reference TRBV15 and TRBJ2-3, the complete variable domain reads DAMVIQNPRYQVTQFGKPVTLSCSQTLNHNVMYWYQQKSSQAPKLLFHYYDKDFNNEADTPDNFQSRRPNTSFCFLDIRSPGLGDTAMYLCATSRVRPGGADTQYFGPGTRLTVL.

The chain is built from TRBV19 and TRBJ1-4; D ambiguous. V was trimmed by 0 bases and J by 4 bases, leaving 9 bases between them. The CDR3 length is 15 residues. The V gene's germline CDR1 is LNHDA and CDR2 SQIVND (reference sequence). The CDR3 nucleotides read TGTGCCAGTAGTATAGATCATAGGAGTAATGAAAAACTGTTTTTT. Residues: CASSIDHRSNEKLFF.

The chain recombines TRBV6-1 with TRBJ2-3; D is perhaps TRBD1 (5 bases). The CDR3 has 13 residues. V was cut by 4 bases and J by 3 bases, with 8 bases left in between. The germline V gene has CDR1 MNHNS and CDR2 SASEGT. For the CDR3, the DNA is TGTGCCAGCAGTGTCCAGGGTACAGATACGCAGTATTTT. Encoded protein: CASSVQGTDTQYF.

The gene calls are TRBV11-2 and TRBJ2-4; D call uncertain. The germline V gene encodes CDR1 SGHAT and CDR2 FQNNGV. The CDR3 consists of 16 residues. Deletions cut 5 bases from V and 0 bases from J, with 14 bases between. The CDR3 here is CASSALTTVAKNIQYF. The CDR3 region has the DNA TGTGCCAGCAGCGCCCTGACGACTGTAGCCAAAAACATTCAGTACTTC.

This rearrangement joins TRBV4-2 to TRBJ1-1, with 8 bases lining up with TRBD1. The germline gives CDR1 LGHNA, CDR2 YNFKEQ. The CDR3 extends over 16 amino acids. After removal of 0 bases from V and 7 bases from J, the junction contained 10 bases not matched to a gene. In nucleotides, the CDR3 is TGTGCCAGCAGCCAAGATCTGCTCGGGACAGGAGTTGAAGCTTTCTTT. Amino acid sequence: CASSQDLLGTGVEAFF.

This rearrangement joins TRBV30 to TRBJ2-4; D perhaps matches TRBD1 (5 bases). The germline V and J ends were trimmed by 5 bases and 0 bases, with 14 bases remaining between them. This CDR3 comprises 15 residues. CDR1 is GTSNPN, CDR2 SVGIG, per germline (reference sequence). The CDR3 is CAWSGQGIAKNIQYF. CDR3 in DNA: TGTGCCTGGTCTGGCCAGGGCATAGCCAAAAACATTCAGTACTTC.

The rearrangement joins TRBV11-3 to TRBJ2-7; possibly TRBD2 for D (5 bases). Germline CDR1 reads SGHNT; CDR2 reads YENEEA. CDR3 length: 13 amino acids. Trimming removed 7 bases from V and 2 bases from J, with 12 bases in between. In DNA, the CDR3 is TGTGCCAGCACCCTAGGGAGTACCTACGAGCAGTACTTC. Its protein is CASTLGSTYEQYF. The full variable domain, in which reference TRBV11-3 and TRBJ2-7 provide the parts outside the CDR3, is EAGVVQSPRYKIIEKKQPVAFWCNPISGHNTLYWYLQNLGQGPELLIRYENEEAVDDSQLPKDRFSAERLKGVDSTLKIQPAELGDSAVYLCASTLGSTYEQYFGPGTRLTVT.

The chain is built from TRBV9 and TRBJ1-1; tentative D call: TRBD1 (6 bases). Trimming shortened V by 1 base and J by 8 bases, and 12 bases separated the two germline ends. The CDR3 loop spans 13 amino acids. Germline V gene sequence: CDR1 SGDLS, CDR2 YYNGEE. The DNA for the CDR3 is TGTGCCAGCAGCGTAAGACAGGACGTGGAAGCTTTCTTT. It translates to CASSVRQDVEAFF.

The chain employs TRBV9 and TRBJ1-1; a possible D gene is TRBD1 (5 bases). V was pared by 0 bases and J by 3 bases, with 9 bases between. The CDR3 covers 14 residues. Germline V gene lookup returns CDR1 SGDLS and CDR2 YYNGEE. In nucleotides, the CDR3 is TGTGCCAGCAGCGTAGCTGGAGGGGACACTGAAGCTTTCTTT. Its protein product is CASSVAGGDTEAFF.

As DNA, the CDR3 is TGTGCCAGCAGCTTTTCAGGGCGGAATGAGCAGTTCTTC. It codes for CASSFSGRNEQFF. The chain is built from TRBV7-9 and TRBJ2-1; D may be TRBD1 (5 bases). V was trimmed by 3 bases and J by 7 bases, leaving 10 bases between them. Germline lookup yields CDR1 SEHNR and CDR2 FQNEAQ (reference sequence). The CDR3 is 13 residues long. The whole variable domain, remainder taken from reference TRBV7-9 and TRBJ2-1, is DTGVSQNPRHKITKRGQNVTFRCDPISEHNRLYWYRQTLGQGPEFLTYFQNEAQLEKSRLLSDRFSAERPKGSFSTLEIQRTEQGDSAMYLCASSFSGRNEQFFGPGTRLTVL.

This chain uses TRBV19 with TRBJ1-1; possibly TRBD1 for D (5 bases). Trimming stripped 8 bases from V and 3 bases from J, with 16 bases between. The CDR3 consists of 14 residues. Germline-derived CDR1 and CDR2 are LNHDA and SQIVND (reference sequence). CDR3 bases: TGTGCCAGTGGATTAAGGGGCGCGGACACTGAAGCTTTCTTT. Its translation: CASGLRGADTEAFF.

The chain combines TRBV27 with TRBJ2-6; D remains ambiguous. The CDR3 spans 17 residues. V dropped 3 bases and J dropped 0 bases, with 12 bases sitting between them. Germline CDR1 MNHEY, CDR2 SMNVEV (reference sequence). Written as DNA, the CDR3 is TGTGCCAGCAGTTTCGATAGAAGCGCCTCTGGGGCCAACGTCCTGACTTTC. Translated: CASSFDRSASGANVLTF.

The CDR3 coding sequence is TGTGCCAGCAGCCCCCGCTGGACAGGAGGGACTGAAGCTTTCTTT. Protein: CASSPRWTGGTEAFF. The V gene is TRBV9, the J gene TRBJ1-1; 7 bases fit TRBD1. This CDR3 is built from 15 residues. V was clipped by 4 bases and J by 5 bases; unmatched bases: 11. From germline, CDR1 is SGDLS and CDR2 YYNGEE.

The chain has TRBV6-4 and TRBJ1-2; 7 nucleotides align to TRBD1. The CDR3 covers 13 residues. CDR1 and CDR2 (germline): MRHNA, SNTAGT. V gave up 4 bases and J gave up 2 bases; unmatched junction bases: 1. The CDR3 nucleotides read TGTGCCAGCAGTGCACAGGGGAACTATGGCTACACCTTC. Translating gives CASSAQGNYGYTF.

This clone was seen once. A read error may account for a junction end that differs from germline. Here the CDR3 DNA reads TGTGCCAACAGCTCTCGGGGGGTTCAGCCCCAGCATTTT. Amino acid sequence: CANSSRGVQPQHF. The chain couples TRBV9 to TRBJ1-5; TRBD1 might be the D (5 bases). From germline, CDR1 is SGDLS and CDR2 YYNGEE. CDR3 length: 13 amino acids.

The rearrangement joins TRBV10-3 to TRBJ2-7; 8 nucleotides line up with TRBD1. V shed 3 bases and J 3 bases; nucleotides not matched to a gene: 1. The CDR3 consists of 13 residues. Germline CDR1 ENHRY, CDR2 SYGVKD. The CDR3 reads CAISEQGDYEQYF. The CDR3 nucleotides are TGTGCCATCAGTGAACAGGGGGACTACGAGCAGTACTTC.

The chain is built from TRBV6-6 and TRBJ1-1, with D possibly matching TRBD1 (5 bases). V lost 1 base to trimming and J lost 2 bases, with 11 bases between them. Germline V CDR1 and CDR2: MNHNY, SVGAGI (reference sequence). This CDR3 has 15 amino acids. This chain's CDR3 is CASSYYTGSNTEAFF. CDR3 DNA sequence: TGTGCCAGCAGTTACTATACAGGTTCCAACACTGAAGCTTTCTTT.

V and J are TRBV7-9 and TRBJ2-1, with D perhaps TRBD1 (5 bases). V gave up 1 base and J gave up 8 bases, with 9 bases separating them. CDR3 size: 13 residues. The germline CDR1 and CDR2 sequences are SEHNR and FQNEAQ (reference sequence). CDR3 sequence (DNA): TGTGCCAGCAGCTTAGTGGGGCCGGATGAGCAGTTCTTC. Translation gives CASSLVGPDEQFF.

This clone was counted a few times. The chain recombines TRBV23-1 with TRBJ2-5; D is perhaps TRBD1 (6 bases). TRBV23-1 qualifies as an ORF whose function is uncertain. The ends were cut back, 4 bases at V and 1 base at J, with 10 bases in the middle. The CDR3 is 14 residues long. The CDR3 sequence is CASSPARGQETQYF. DNA for the CDR3: TGCGCCAGCAGTCCCGCCAGGGGCCAAGAGACCCAGTACTTC.

Turning to this clone: The same CDR3 arises from other DNA sequences in this sample as well. The chain combines TRBV6-1 with TRBJ1-6, with D possibly matching TRBD1 (6 bases). CDR3 length equals 15 residues. The germline V gene has CDR1 MNHNS and CDR2 SASEGT. The V end lost 7 bases, the J end lost 2 bases, and 12 bases lay between the germline ends. The CDR3 DNA sequence: TGTGCCAGCAACCTCAGGGGCACCTATAATTCACCCCTCCACTTT. It specifies CASNLRGTYNSPLHF.

This clone was seen just once. This chain connects TRBV4-3 to TRBJ1-1; a weak D match, TRBD1 (6 bases). CDR3 size: 15 residues. CDR1 is LGHNA, CDR2 YSLEER, per germline. V dropped 0 bases and J dropped 3 bases, with 11 bases sitting between them. The CDR3 DNA is TGCGCCAGCAGCCAAGATATACAGGGTTACACTGAAGCTTTCTTT. Its translation is CASSQDIQGYTEAFF.

The chain is built from TRBV15 and TRBJ1-2; 10 bases line up with TRBD1. Germline-derived CDR1 and CDR2 are LNHNV and YYDKDF (reference sequence). This CDR3 is built from 17 residues. V was pared by 0 bases and J by 7 bases, with 11 bases of the junction left unmatched. The CDR3 region is CATSRDLTGGSGGGYTF. The CDR3 DNA follows: TGTGCCACCAGCAGAGATCTGACAGGGGGCTCTGGGGGTGGCTACACCTTC.

The chain links TRBV14 to TRBJ1-2; D perhaps matches TRBD1 (5 bases). The CDR3 loop spans 13 amino acids. Trimming took off 5 bases at V and 6 bases at J, with 13 bases between the two ends. The germline gives CDR1 SGHDN, CDR2 FVKESK. This chain's CDR3 is CASSMGGYHGYTF. CDR3 coding DNA: TGTGCCAGCAGCATGGGGGGGTATCATGGCTACACCTTC. The full variable domain, its missing parts supplied by reference TRBV14 and TRBJ1-2, is EAGVTQFPSHSVIEKGQTVTLRCDPISGHDNLYWYRRVMGKEIKFLLHFVKESKQDESGMPNNRFLAERTGGTYSTLKVQPAELEDSGVYFCASSMGGYHGYTFGSGTRLTVV.

This chain uses TRBV28 with TRBJ1-6; TRBD1 might be the D (5 bases). The germline V gene has CDR1 MDHEN and CDR2 SYDVKM. Trimming stripped 5 bases from V and 4 bases from J, with 12 bases between. This CDR3 contains 15 residues. DNA for the CDR3: TGTGCCAGCAGTCCCCAGGGCTCTTATAATTCACCCCTCCACTTT. Protein product: CASSPQGSYNSPLHF. The entire variable domain, with the rest obtained from reference TRBV28 and TRBJ1-6, is as follows: DVKVTQSSRYLVKRTGEKVFLECVQDMDHENMFWYRQDPGLGLRLIYFSYDVKMKEKGDIPEGYSVSREKKERFSLILESASTNQTSMYLCASSPQGSYNSPLHFGNGTRLTVT.

The chain employs TRBV6-1 and TRBJ2-1; TRBD2 aligns across 8 bases. Unmatched junction bases numbered 8, after V lost 2 bases and J lost 8 bases. The CDR3 consists of 15 residues. In germline, CDR1 is MNHNS, CDR2 SASEGT. The CDR3 region is CASSEIREGLDEQFF. The CDR3 region has the DNA TGTGCCAGCAGTGAAATACGGGAGGGCCTGGATGAGCAGTTCTTC.